A selection of T cell receptor beta chains follows, all from one sample in a study of T-cell memory formation after mild COVID-19. Each CDR3 protein gets one entry after TCRdb re-called the 5' RACE reads with MiXCR. The data contain around 340,000 distinct CDR3 sequences, under 25% of them singletons. Source material: PBMCs or a T cell subset sorted from them (not recorded which). The receptors shown here come from an adult woman who had mild COVID-19 (a few samples of this study predate the infection). Cell type and time point are not known. CDR3s include the opening cysteine and the closing phenylalanine or tryptophan. Each record gives: D gene, V gene, clone size, J gene, CDR3 protein, CDR3 DNA. A D gene is named only where the DNA matches it firmly. Size tells how often a clone was seen (once, few, many) or the class of an expanded clone, and some rows leave it out.

d_call: NA
v_call: TRBV9
clone_size: NA
j_call: TRBJ2-7
cdr3_aa: CASSPRQGGKYEQYF
cdr3_nt: TGTGCCAGCAGCCCAAGGCAAGGGGGGAAGTACGAGCAGTACTTC

d_call: NA
v_call: TRBV21-1
clone_size: NA
j_call: TRBJ1-1
cdr3_aa: CASSRRGQGQSEAFF
cdr3_nt: TGTGCCAGCAGCCGCCGAGGACAGGGTCAATCTGAAGCTTTCTTT

d_call: TRBD1
v_call: TRBV4-3
clone_size: NA
j_call: TRBJ2-7
cdr3_aa: CASSPNRDRGYEQYF
cdr3_nt: TGCGCCAGCAGCCCAAACCGGGACAGGGGGTACGAGCAGTACTTC

d_call: TRBD2
v_call: TRBV4-1
clone_size: few
j_call: TRBJ2-1
cdr3_aa: CASSQTGGASYNEQFF
cdr3_nt: TGCGCCAGCAGCCAAACCGGGGGGGCCTCCTACAATGAGCAGTTCTTC

d_call: NA
v_call: TRBV20-1
clone_size: few
j_call: TRBJ2-3
cdr3_aa: CSASTDTDTQYF
cdr3_nt: TGCAGTGCTAGTACAGACACAGATACGCAGTATTTT

d_call: NA
v_call: TRBV6-2/TRBV6-3
clone_size: NA
j_call: TRBJ1-2
cdr3_aa: CASGWRPNTF
cdr3_nt: TGTGCCAGCGGCTGGAGACCGAACACCTTC

d_call: NA
v_call: TRBV5-1
clone_size: NA
j_call: TRBJ2-5
cdr3_aa: CASSPTLRETQYF
cdr3_nt: TGCGCCAGCAGCCCGACGCTTCGGGAGACCCAGTACTTC

d_call: NA
v_call: TRBV5-4
clone_size: NA
j_call: TRBJ1-1
cdr3_aa: CASSFERLNTEAFF
cdr3_nt: TGTGCCAGCAGCTTTGAGCGGCTGAACACTGAAGCTTTCTTT

d_call: NA
v_call: TRBV6-6
clone_size: few
j_call: TRBJ2-7
cdr3_aa: CASTRGTRAGYEQYF
cdr3_nt: TGTGCCAGCACTCGGGGAACAAGGGCGGGCTACGAGCAGTACTTC

d_call: NA
v_call: TRBV9
clone_size: NA
j_call: TRBJ2-3
cdr3_aa: CASSVGAGTSTDTQYF
cdr3_nt: TGTGCCAGCAGCGTAGGGGCGGGGACTAGCACAGATACGCAGTATTTT

d_call: TRBD2
v_call: TRBV7-3
clone_size: NA
j_call: TRBJ2-3
cdr3_aa: CASSPGQRGRDTQYF
cdr3_nt: TGTGCCAGCAGCCCAGGTCAGCGGGGGAGAGATACGCAGTATTTT

d_call: TRBD1
v_call: TRBV20-1
clone_size: NA
j_call: TRBJ1-1
cdr3_aa: CSASDSTGGFTEAFF
cdr3_nt: TGCAGTGCTTCCGATTCGACAGGGGGCTTTACTGAAGCTTTCTTT

d_call: NA
v_call: TRBV12-3/TRBV12-4
clone_size: few
j_call: TRBJ1-1
cdr3_aa: CASSLVGGGLGAFF
cdr3_nt: TGTGCCAGCAGTTTGGTGGGGGGGGGGCTGGGAGCTTTCTTT

d_call: TRBD1
v_call: TRBV6-5
clone_size: few
j_call: TRBJ1-1
cdr3_aa: CASTRTGGTEAFF
cdr3_nt: TGTGCCAGCACTCGGACAGGGGGCACTGAAGCTTTCTTT

d_call: NA
v_call: TRBV6-2/TRBV6-3
clone_size: NA
j_call: TRBJ1-2
cdr3_aa: CASSYQVEPGHNYGYTF
cdr3_nt: TGTGCCAGCAGTTACCAAGTTGAGCCGGGACATAACTATGGCTACACCTTC

d_call: TRBD1
v_call: TRBV7-6
clone_size: NA
j_call: TRBJ1-6
cdr3_aa: CASSRQGKNSPLHF
cdr3_nt: TGTGCCAGCAGCCGACAGGGAAAGAACTCACCCCTCCACTTT

d_call: NA
v_call: TRBV6-2/TRBV6-3
clone_size: few
j_call: TRBJ2-4
cdr3_aa: CASRRDILAKNIQYF
cdr3_nt: TGTGCCAGCAGGAGGGACATCCTAGCCAAAAACATTCAGTACTTC

d_call: TRBD2
v_call: TRBV29-1
clone_size: NA
j_call: TRBJ2-1
cdr3_aa: CSVLSGRGPIEQFF
cdr3_nt: TGCAGCGTTCTTAGCGGGAGGGGCCCGATTGAGCAGTTCTTC

d_call: TRBD2
v_call: TRBV3-1
clone_size: few
j_call: TRBJ2-1
cdr3_aa: CASSQVAGGLYNEQFF
cdr3_nt: TGTGCCAGCAGCCAAGTAGCGGGGGGCCTCTACAATGAGCAGTTCTTC

d_call: NA
v_call: TRBV6-6
clone_size: NA
j_call: TRBJ1-5
cdr3_aa: CASTAAGEISNQPQHF
cdr3_nt: TGTGCCAGCACCGCAGCAGGAGAGATTAGCAATCAGCCCCAGCATTTT

d_call: TRBD1
v_call: TRBV2
clone_size: many
j_call: TRBJ1-2
cdr3_aa: CASSGFTGTGGSYGYTF
cdr3_nt: TGTGCCAGCAGTGGGTTTACCGGGACAGGGGGATCCTATGGCTACACCTTC

d_call: TRBD1
v_call: TRBV12-3/TRBV12-4
clone_size: NA
j_call: TRBJ1-3
cdr3_aa: CASSLTQWGQGPGNTIYF
cdr3_nt: TGTGCCAGCAGTCTGACGCAATGGGGACAGGGCCCGGGGAACACCATATATTTT

d_call: NA
v_call: TRBV7-6
clone_size: few
j_call: TRBJ2-5
cdr3_aa: CASSLKARGGQETQYF
cdr3_nt: TGTGCCAGCAGCTTAAAGGCGAGAGGGGGCCAAGAGACCCAGTACTTC

d_call: NA
v_call: TRBV20-1
clone_size: once
j_call: TRBJ1-1
cdr3_aa: CSARDLEGRNTEAFF
cdr3_nt: TGCAGTGCTAGAGATCTTGAGGGGAGGAACACTGAAGCTTTCTTT

d_call: NA
v_call: TRBV20-1
clone_size: NA
j_call: TRBJ2-1
cdr3_aa: CSASILDEQFF
cdr3_nt: TGCAGTGCTAGTATCCTCGATGAGCAGTTCTTC

d_call: NA
v_call: TRBV12-3/TRBV12-4
clone_size: few
j_call: TRBJ1-1
cdr3_aa: CASSFFEGLGAGNTEAFF
cdr3_nt: TGTGCCAGCAGTTTCTTCGAGGGACTAGGGGCAGGGAACACTGAAGCTTTCTTT

d_call: NA
v_call: TRBV27
clone_size: NA
j_call: TRBJ1-5
cdr3_aa: CASRAQRVSNQPQHF
cdr3_nt: TGTGCCAGCAGAGCCCAGAGGGTTAGCAATCAGCCCCAGCATTTT

d_call: TRBD2
v_call: TRBV5-1
clone_size: NA
j_call: TRBJ2-5
cdr3_aa: CASSLARLAGGPGETQYF
cdr3_nt: TGCGCCAGCAGCTTGGCCAGGCTAGCGGGGGGCCCGGGAGAGACCCAGTACTTC

d_call: NA
v_call: TRBV3-1
clone_size: few
j_call: TRBJ2-5
cdr3_aa: CASGQWGETQYF
cdr3_nt: TGTGCCAGCGGCCAATGGGGGGAGACCCAGTACTTC

d_call: NA
v_call: TRBV11-1
clone_size: NA
j_call: TRBJ2-7
cdr3_aa: CASTEKGKSNEQYF
cdr3_nt: TGTGCCAGCACCGAAAAAGGGAAATCGAACGAGCAGTACTTC

d_call: NA
v_call: TRBV18
clone_size: few
j_call: TRBJ1-2
cdr3_aa: CASSPPTRRDLYGYTF
cdr3_nt: TGTGCCAGCTCACCCCCGACAAGGCGGGACCTCTATGGCTACACCTTC

d_call: NA
v_call: TRBV4-1
clone_size: NA
j_call: TRBJ2-7
cdr3_aa: CASSPQWGTWTYEQYF
cdr3_nt: TGCGCCAGCAGCCCTCAATGGGGGACTTGGACCTACGAGCAGTACTTC